One and the same sample provided the 9 T cell receptor beta chains below, sequenced in a study of CD8 T cells in ankylosing spondylitis. Notes on the study in general: Blood of patients with ankylosing spondylitis appeared to be characterized by a TCR beta motif of several highly homologous variants.

No antigen has been identified for these receptors. TCRdb analysed the 5' RACE reads with MiXCR anew, one entry per CDR3 protein. The sample consists of 450,000 to 550,000 distinct CDR3 sequences, about 5.7% of them appearing once. The sample taken for sequencing was blood, either unsorted or a sorted T cell fraction (not recorded which). These receptors all stem from a male donor with ankylosing spondylitis.

This clonotype was recorded many times. The V call is TRBV7-2, the J call TRBJ2-5; TRBD2 matches at 8 bases. Germline lookup yields CDR1 SGHTA and CDR2 FQGNSA. V shed 4 bases, J shed 5 bases, and the junction held 6 bases outside the gene matches. The CDR3 totals 14 residues. This CDR3 is CASSSGTRGETQYF. The DNA for the CDR3 is TGTGCCAGCAGCTCGGGGACTAGAGGGGAGACCCAGTACTTC.

In its sample, this clonotype was seen many times. The V call is TRBV5-5, the J call TRBJ1-5; the D is unclear. There are 15 residues in the CDR3. Deletions cut 8 bases from V and 3 bases from J, with 18 bases between. The germline V gene encodes CDR1 SGHKS and CDR2 YYEKEE (reference sequence). The CDR3 sequence: CASSAKGSYNQPQHF. DNA for the CDR3: TGTGCCAGTAGCGCAAAGGGCAGCTACAATCAGCCCCAGCATTTT.

The sample holds many counts of this clonotype. V gene TRBV20-1 combines with J gene TRBJ1-2, with unresolved D. CDR3 length: 12 residues. Germline assignment: CDR1 DFQATT and CDR2 SNEGSKA (reference sequence). With 0 bases removed from V and 9 bases from J, the gap between germline ends came to 11 bases. In DNA, the CDR3 is TGCAGTGCTAGAGACCCCATCGGCAGCTACACCTTC. This codes for CSARDPIGSYTF.

This clonotype was seen repeatedly, ten times or more. The V and J genes are TRBV25-1 and TRBJ2-2; no reliable D call. From germline, CDR1 is MGHDK and CDR2 SYGVNS. This CDR3 is built from 14 residues. Trimming removed 7 bases from V and 6 bases from J, with 15 bases in between. CDR3 DNA: TGTGCCAGCACCCAATCGTGGGGATCCGGGGAGCTGTTTTTT. The encoded protein is CASTQSWGSGELFF. Full variable domain (rest looked up from reference TRBV25-1 and TRBJ2-2): EADIYQTPRYLVIGTGKKITLECSQTMGHDKMYWYQQDPGMELHLIHYSYGVNSTEKGDLSSESTVSRIRTEHFPLTLESARPSHTSQYLCASTQSWGSGELFFGEGSRLTVL.

This clonotype was observed many times. Since the CDR3 does not end with the conserved phenylalanine or tryptophan, this likely comes from a read error. The DNA is omitted, as the CDR3 cannot be located on it reliably, and the CDR3 follows TCRdb's listing. The chain is built from TRBV15 and TRBJ1-1. CDR1 is LNHNV, CDR2 YYDKDF, per germline (reference sequence). A total of 8 residues make up the CDR3, ends included. The CDR3 loop is CATSRGKD.

This clonotype was found many times. The chain employs TRBV7-2 and TRBJ2-7; 7 positions match TRBD1. This CDR3 has 14 residues. From germline, CDR1 is SGHTA and CDR2 FQGNSA. V shed 5 bases and J 5 bases; nucleotides not matched to a gene: 9. CDR3 protein: CASSRGQANHEQYF. DNA for the CDR3: TGTGCCAGCAGCCGAGGACAGGCTAACCACGAGCAGTACTTC.

This clonotype appeared many times. This CDR3 is CASSYSPQYSNQPQHF. DNA of the CDR3: TGTGCCAGCAGTTACTCGCCACAGTATAGCAATCAGCCCCAGCATTTT. V is TRBV6-2 or TRBV6-3 and J is TRBJ1-5; D is undetermined. The CDR3 consists of 16 residues. Trimming left V 0 bases short and J 0 bases short, with 9 bases between. CDR1 is MNHEY and CDR2 is SVGEGT in the germline V gene.

This clonotype has a count of ten or more. The genes are TRBV6-5 and TRBJ2-7, with a tentative D call TRBD1 (5 bases). CDR1 and CDR2 from the germline V gene are MNHEY and SVGAGI. Trimming shortened V by 3 bases and J by 5 bases, and 17 bases separated the two germline ends. The CDR3 runs 15 residues. The CDR3 reads CASSYAFGRGHEQYF. In DNA form, the CDR3 reads TGTGCCAGCAGTTATGCATTTGGAAGGGGCCACGAGCAGTACTTC.

This clonotype showed up many times. The CDR3 here is CASRDSVNTGELFF. For the CDR3, the DNA is TGCGCCAGCAGGGACTCGGTAAACACCGGGGAGCTGTTTTTT. The rearrangement links TRBV5-1 to TRBJ2-2; TRBD2 is a possible D gene (5 bases). V was clipped by 5 bases and J by 2 bases, with 10 bases between them. Germline CDR1 and CDR2: SGHRS and YFSETQ. This CDR3 is 14 amino acids long.